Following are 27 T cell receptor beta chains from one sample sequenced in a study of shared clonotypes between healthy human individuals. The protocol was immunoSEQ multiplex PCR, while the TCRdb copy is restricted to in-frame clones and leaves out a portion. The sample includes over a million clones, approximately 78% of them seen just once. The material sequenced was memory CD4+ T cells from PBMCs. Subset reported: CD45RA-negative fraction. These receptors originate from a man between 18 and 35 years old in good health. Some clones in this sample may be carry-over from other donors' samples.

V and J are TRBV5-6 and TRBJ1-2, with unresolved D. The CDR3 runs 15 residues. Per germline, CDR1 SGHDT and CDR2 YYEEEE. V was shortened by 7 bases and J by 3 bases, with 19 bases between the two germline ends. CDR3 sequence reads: CASYRRGPRDYGYTF. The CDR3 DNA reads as TGTGCCAGCTATAGACGGGGTCCCCGGGACTATGGCTACACCTTC.

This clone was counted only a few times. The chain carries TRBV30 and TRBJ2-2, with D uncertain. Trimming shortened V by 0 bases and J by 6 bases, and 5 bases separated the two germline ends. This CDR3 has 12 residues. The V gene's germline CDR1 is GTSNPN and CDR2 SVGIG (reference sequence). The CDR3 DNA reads TGTGCCTGGAGTGTGATACCCGGGGAGCTGTTTTTT. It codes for CAWSVIPGELFF. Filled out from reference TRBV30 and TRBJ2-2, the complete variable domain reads SQTIHQWPATLVQPVGSPLSLECTVEGTSNPNLYWYRQAAGRGLQLLFYSVGIGQISSEVPQNLSASRPQDRQFILSSKKLLLSDSGFYLCAWSVIPGELFFGEGSRLTVL.

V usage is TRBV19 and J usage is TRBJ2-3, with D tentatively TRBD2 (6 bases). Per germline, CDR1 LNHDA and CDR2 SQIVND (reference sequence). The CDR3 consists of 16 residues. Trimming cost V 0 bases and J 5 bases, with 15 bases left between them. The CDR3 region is CASSIERGGIGDTQYF. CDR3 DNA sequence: TGTGCCAGTAGTATAGAAAGGGGCGGGATAGGAGATACGCAGTATTTT. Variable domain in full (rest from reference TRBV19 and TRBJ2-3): DGGITQSPKYLFRKEGQNVTLSCEQNLNHDAMYWYRQDPGQGLRLIYYSQIVNDFQKGDIAEGYSVSREKKESFPLTVTSAQKNPTAFYLCASSIERGGIGDTQYFGPGTRLTVL.

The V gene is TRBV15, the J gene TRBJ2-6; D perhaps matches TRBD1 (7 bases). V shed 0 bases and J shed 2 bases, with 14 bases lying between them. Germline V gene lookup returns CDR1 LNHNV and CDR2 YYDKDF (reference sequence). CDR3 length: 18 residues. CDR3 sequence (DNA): TGTGCCACCAGCAGAGACCCGACAGGGACTGCTGGGGCCAACGTCCTGACTTTC. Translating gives CATSRDPTGTAGANVLTF.

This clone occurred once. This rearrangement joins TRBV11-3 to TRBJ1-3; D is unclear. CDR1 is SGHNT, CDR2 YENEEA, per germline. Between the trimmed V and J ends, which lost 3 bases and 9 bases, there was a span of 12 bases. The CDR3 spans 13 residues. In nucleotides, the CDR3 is TGTGCCAGCAGCTTTACGGAAGTTAGCACCATATATTTT. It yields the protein CASSFTEVSTIYF.

The CDR3 loop is CASSLDGTGNTEAFF. For the CDR3, the DNA is TGCGCCAGCAGCTTGGATGGGACAGGGAACACTGAAGCTTTCTTT. The chain joins TRBV5-1 to TRBJ1-1; 8 bases agree with TRBD1. CDR1 and CDR2 from the germline V gene are SGHRS and YFSETQ. The CDR3 has 15 amino acids. The V segment lost 0 bases and the J segment 1 base; nucleotides outside the gene matches: 2. Variable domain in full (rest from reference TRBV5-1 and TRBJ1-1): KAGVTQTPRYLIKTRGQQVTLSCSPISGHRSVSWYQQTPGQGLQFLFEYFSETQRNKGNFPGRFSGRQFSNSRSEMNVSTLELGDSALYLCASSLDGTGNTEAFFGQGTRLTVV.

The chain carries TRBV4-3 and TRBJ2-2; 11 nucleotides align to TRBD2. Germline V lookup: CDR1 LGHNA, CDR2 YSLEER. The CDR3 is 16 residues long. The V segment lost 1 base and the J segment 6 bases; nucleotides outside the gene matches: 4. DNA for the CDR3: TGCGCCAGCAGCCAAGGACTTAGCGGGAGGGCCGGGGAGCTGTTTTTT. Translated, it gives CASSQGLSGRAGELFF.

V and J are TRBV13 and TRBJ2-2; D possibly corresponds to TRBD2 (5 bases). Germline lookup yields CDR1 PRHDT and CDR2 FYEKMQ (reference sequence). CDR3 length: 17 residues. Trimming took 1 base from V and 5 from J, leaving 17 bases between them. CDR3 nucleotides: TGTGCCAGCAGCTTAGAAAAGTTCCGGGGAGATACCGGGGAGCTGTTTTTT. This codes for CASSLEKFRGDTGELFF.

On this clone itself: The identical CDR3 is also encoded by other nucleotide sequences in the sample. CDR3 region: CASSQGQGREKLFF. CDR3 coding DNA: TGCGCCAGCAGCCAGGGACAGGGGCGTGAAAAACTGTTTTTT. The V call is TRBV5-1, the J call TRBJ1-4, with 10 bases fitting TRBD1. Per the germline V gene, CDR1 is SGHRS and CDR2 is YFSETQ. The V and J ends lost 4 bases and 7 bases, in that order; junction bases with no gene match: 4. The CDR3 length is 14 residues.

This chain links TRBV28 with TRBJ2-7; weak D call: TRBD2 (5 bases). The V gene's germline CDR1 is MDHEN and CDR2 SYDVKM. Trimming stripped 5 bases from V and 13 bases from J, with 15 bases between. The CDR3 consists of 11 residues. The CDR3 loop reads CASSPSGCEYF. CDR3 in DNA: TGTGCCAGCAGTCCCTCGGGGTGTGAATACTTC. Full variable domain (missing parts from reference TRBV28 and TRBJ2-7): DVKVTQSSRYLVKRTGEKVFLECVQDMDHENMFWYRQDPGLGLRLIYFSYDVKMKEKGDIPEGYSVSREKKERFSLILESASTNQTSMYLCASSPSGCEYFGPGTRLTVT.

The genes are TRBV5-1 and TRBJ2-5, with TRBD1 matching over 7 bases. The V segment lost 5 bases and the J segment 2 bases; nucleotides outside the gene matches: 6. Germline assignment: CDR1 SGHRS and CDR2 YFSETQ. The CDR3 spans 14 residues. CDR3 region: CASRVGQSQETQYF. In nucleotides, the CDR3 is TGCGCCAGCAGGGTGGGACAGTCTCAAGAGACCCAGTACTTC.

The DNA for the CDR3 is TGTGCCAGCAGTCTCAACAGGGCCGAGCCCCAGCATTTT. Amino acid sequence: CASSLNRAEPQHF. The chain uses TRBV2 and TRBJ1-5; D might be TRBD1 (6 bases). The CDR3 totals 13 residues. The V end lost 5 bases, the J end lost 8 bases, and 13 bases lay between the germline ends. Germline-derived CDR1 and CDR2 are SNHLY and FYNNEI.

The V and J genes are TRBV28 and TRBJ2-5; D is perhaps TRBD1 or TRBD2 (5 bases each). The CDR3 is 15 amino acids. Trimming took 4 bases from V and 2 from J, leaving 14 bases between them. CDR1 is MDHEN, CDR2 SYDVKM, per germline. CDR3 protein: CASSSWDGRQETQYF. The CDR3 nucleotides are TGTGCCAGCAGTTCCTGGGACGGCCGACAAGAGACCCAGTACTTC.

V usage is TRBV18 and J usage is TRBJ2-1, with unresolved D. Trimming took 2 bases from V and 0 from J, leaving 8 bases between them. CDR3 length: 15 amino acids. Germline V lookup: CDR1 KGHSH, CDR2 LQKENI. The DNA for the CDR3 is TGTGCCAGCTCACCAGCGGATCCCTCCTACAATGAGCAGTTCTTC. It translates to CASSPADPSYNEQFF.

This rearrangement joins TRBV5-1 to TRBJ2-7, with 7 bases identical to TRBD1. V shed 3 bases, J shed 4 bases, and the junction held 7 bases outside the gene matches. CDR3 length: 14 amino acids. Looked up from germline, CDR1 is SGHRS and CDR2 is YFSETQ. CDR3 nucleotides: TGCGCCAGCAGCTGGGACAGAAGAGCGTACGAGCAGTACTTC. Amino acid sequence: CASSWDRRAYEQYF.

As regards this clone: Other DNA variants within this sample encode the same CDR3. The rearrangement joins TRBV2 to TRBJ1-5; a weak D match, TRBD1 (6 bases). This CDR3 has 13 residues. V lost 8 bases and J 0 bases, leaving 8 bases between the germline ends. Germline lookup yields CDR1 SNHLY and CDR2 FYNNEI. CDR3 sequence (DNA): TGTGCCAGCGGGACACTTAGCAATCAGCCCCAGCATTTT. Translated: CASGTLSNQPQHF. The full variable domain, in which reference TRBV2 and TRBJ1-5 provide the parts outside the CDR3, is EPEVTQTPSHQVTQMGQEVILRCVPISNHLYFYWYRQILGQKVEFLVSFYNNEISEKSEIFDDQFSVERPDGSNFTLKIRSTKLEDSAMYFCASGTLSNQPQHFGDGTRLSIL.

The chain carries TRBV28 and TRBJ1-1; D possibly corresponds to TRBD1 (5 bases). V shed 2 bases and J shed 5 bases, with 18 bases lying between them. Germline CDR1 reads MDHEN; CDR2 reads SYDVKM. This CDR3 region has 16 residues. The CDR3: CASSLRGVGPRTEAFF. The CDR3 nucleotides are TGTGCCAGCAGTTTACGGGGGGTAGGCCCCAGGACTGAAGCTTTCTTT.

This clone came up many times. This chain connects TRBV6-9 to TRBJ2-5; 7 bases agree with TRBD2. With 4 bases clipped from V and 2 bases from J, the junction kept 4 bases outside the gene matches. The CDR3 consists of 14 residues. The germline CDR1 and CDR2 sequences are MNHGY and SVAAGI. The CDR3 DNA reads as TGTGCCAGCAGTTTGGGGGGGTGGCAAGAGACCCAGTACTTC. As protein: CASSLGGWQETQYF.

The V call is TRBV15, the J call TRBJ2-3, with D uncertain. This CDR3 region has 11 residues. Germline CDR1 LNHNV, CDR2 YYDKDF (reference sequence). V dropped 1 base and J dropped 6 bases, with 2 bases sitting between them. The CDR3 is CATSRADTQYF. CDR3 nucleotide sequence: TGTGCCACCAGCAGAGCCGATACGCAGTATTTT.

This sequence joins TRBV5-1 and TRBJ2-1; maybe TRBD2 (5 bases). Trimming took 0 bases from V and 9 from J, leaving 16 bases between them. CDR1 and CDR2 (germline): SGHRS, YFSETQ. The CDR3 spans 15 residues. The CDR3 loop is CASSLDTGIFAEQFF. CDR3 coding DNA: TGCGCCAGCAGCTTGGACACCGGGATCTTCGCTGAGCAGTTCTTC.

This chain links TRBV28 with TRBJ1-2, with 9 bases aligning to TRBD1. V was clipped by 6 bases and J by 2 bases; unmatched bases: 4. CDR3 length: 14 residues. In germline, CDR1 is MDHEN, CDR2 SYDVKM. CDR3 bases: TGTGCCAGCAGCCAACAGGGGGCAAACTATGGCTACACCTTC. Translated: CASSQQGANYGYTF.

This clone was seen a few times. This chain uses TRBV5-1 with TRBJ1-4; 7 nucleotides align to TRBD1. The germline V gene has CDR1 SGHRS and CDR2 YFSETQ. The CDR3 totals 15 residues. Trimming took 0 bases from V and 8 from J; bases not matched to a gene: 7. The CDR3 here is CASSLAGQGGEKLFF. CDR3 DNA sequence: TGCGCCAGCAGCTTGGCTGGGCAGGGGGGCGAAAAACTGTTTTTT. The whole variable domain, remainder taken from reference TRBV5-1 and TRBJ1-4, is KAGVTQTPRYLIKTRGQQVTLSCSPISGHRSVSWYQQTPGQGLQFLFEYFSETQRNKGNFPGRFSGRQFSNSRSEMNVSTLELGDSALYLCASSLAGQGGEKLFFGSGTQLSVL.

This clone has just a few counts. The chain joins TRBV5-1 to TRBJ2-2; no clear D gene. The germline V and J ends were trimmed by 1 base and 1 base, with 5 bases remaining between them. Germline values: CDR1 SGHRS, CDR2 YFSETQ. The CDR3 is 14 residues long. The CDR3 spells CASSLSENTGELFF. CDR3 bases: TGCGCCAGCAGCTTGTCAGAGAACACCGGGGAGCTGTTTTTT.

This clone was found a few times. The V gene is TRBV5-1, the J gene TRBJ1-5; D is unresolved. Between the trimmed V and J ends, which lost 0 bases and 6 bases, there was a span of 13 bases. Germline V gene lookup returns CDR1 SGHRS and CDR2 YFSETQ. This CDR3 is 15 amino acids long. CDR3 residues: CASSLVPESSQPQHF. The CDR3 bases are TGCGCCAGCAGCTTGGTTCCAGAAAGTAGTCAGCCCCAGCATTTT.

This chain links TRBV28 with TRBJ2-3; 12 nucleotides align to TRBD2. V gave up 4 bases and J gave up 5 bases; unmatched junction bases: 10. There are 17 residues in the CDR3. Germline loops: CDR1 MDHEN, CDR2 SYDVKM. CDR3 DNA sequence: TGTGCCAGCAGTTCCTTTTCTAGCGGGAGGGCCAAAGATACGCAGTATTTT. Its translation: CASSSFSSGRAKDTQYF.

CDR3 sequence (DNA): TGCGCCAGCAGCTTCGGACTAGCCGCCGGGACCGGGGAGCTGTTTTTT. It codes for CASSFGLAAGTGELFF. The chain combines TRBV5-1 with TRBJ2-2, with 8 bases matching TRBD2. The germline CDR1 and CDR2 sequences are SGHRS and YFSETQ. This CDR3 contains 16 residues. V shed 2 bases, J shed 5 bases, and the junction held 8 bases outside the gene matches. The complete variable domain, with remaining parts taken from reference TRBV5-1 and TRBJ2-2, reads KAGVTQTPRYLIKTRGQQVTLSCSPISGHRSVSWYQQTPGQGLQFLFEYFSETQRNKGNFPGRFSGRQFSNSRSEMNVSTLELGDSALYLCASSFGLAAGTGELFFGEGSRLTVL.

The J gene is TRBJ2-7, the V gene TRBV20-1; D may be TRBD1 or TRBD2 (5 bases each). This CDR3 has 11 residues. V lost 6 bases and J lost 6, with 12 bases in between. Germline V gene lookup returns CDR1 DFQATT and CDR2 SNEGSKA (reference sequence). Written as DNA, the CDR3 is TGCAGTGCGGGACGAAGACTCGAGCAGTACTTC. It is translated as CSAGRRLEQYF.